This passage covers 8 T cell receptor beta chains from one sample sequenced in a study of T cell changes during pregnancy in multiple sclerosis. Method: immunoSEQ multiplex PCR; TCRdb's copy keeps in-frame clones and lacks some. In the table there are about 59,000 clones, roughly 88% of which are singletons. This sample comprised peripheral blood, obtained in the third trimester of pregnancy. The receptors derive from a female donor in good health, enrolled as a control in a pregnancy study.

This clone was detected only once. The chain carries TRBV6-5 and TRBJ2-5; 7 bases are a match to TRBD1. Germline CDR1 is MNHEY and CDR2 is SVGAGI. The junction had 7 bases not matched to a gene; V was cut back by 7 bases and J by 5 bases. This CDR3 is 13 amino acids long. The CDR3 is CASKGGYDETQYF. DNA of the CDR3: TGTGCCAGCAAAGGGGGCTATGACGAGACCCAGTACTTC.

The chain joins TRBV9 to TRBJ2-5; 8 bases line up with TRBD2. The CDR3 length is 17 residues. The ends lost 1 base at V and 0 bases at J; junction bases unmatched: 8. The germline V gene encodes CDR1 SGDLS and CDR2 YYNGEE. The CDR3 nucleotides read TGTGCCAGCAGCGTAAGTAGCGGGGACTCCTACCAAGAGACCCAGTACTTC. Its translation is CASSVSSGDSYQETQYF.

The rearrangement joins TRBV5-6 to TRBJ1-1, with TRBD1 matching 7 bases. Germline trimming cut 1 base from V and 0 bases from J; bases unmatched to any gene: 3. Germline-derived CDR1 and CDR2 are SGHDT and YYEEEE. The CDR3 covers 15 residues. The CDR3: CASSLWDRMNTEAFF. Here the CDR3 DNA reads TGTGCCAGCAGCTTGTGGGACAGAATGAACACTGAAGCTTTCTTT.

The genes are TRBV4-3 and TRBJ2-1; 7 nucleotides agree with TRBD1. The CDR3 spans 15 residues. Germline trimming cut 4 bases from V and 0 bases from J; bases unmatched to any gene: 3. CDR1 and CDR2 from the germline V gene are LGHNA and YSLEER. The DNA of the CDR3 is TGCGCCAGCAGCCCCGACAGGGCCTCCTACAATGAGCAGTTCTTC. The encoded protein is CASSPDRASYNEQFF.

The chain links TRBV19 to TRBJ1-1, with 9 bases aligning to TRBD1. The CDR3 covers 19 residues. Germline V CDR1 and CDR2: LNHDA, SQIVND (reference sequence). J gave up 0 bases and V 5 bases, and 16 bases lay outside the gene matches. The CDR3 loop reads CASSARFRDRDVVNTEAFF. The CDR3 DNA reads TGTGCCAGTAGTGCCCGCTTCCGGGACAGGGATGTTGTGAACACTGAAGCTTTCTTT.

The count of this clone is one. The chain uses TRBV6-5 and TRBJ1-1; no clear D. V lost 4 bases, J lost 1 base, and 10 bases lay in between. There are 14 residues in the CDR3. The germline V gene has CDR1 MNHEY and CDR2 SVGAGI. CDR3 loop: CASSWAAGNTEAFF. The DNA for the CDR3 is TGTGCCAGCAGTTGGGCAGCTGGGAACACTGAAGCTTTCTTT.

This chain uses TRBV29-1 with TRBJ2-1, with 8 bases fitting TRBD1. Germline CDR1 SQVTM, CDR2 ANQGSEA. J gave up 7 bases and V 7 bases, and 9 bases lay outside the gene matches. The CDR3 has 13 residues. CDR3 sequence: CSASDRARNEQFF. In DNA, the CDR3 is TGCAGCGCTTCGGACAGGGCAAGGAATGAGCAGTTCTTC.

This chain uses TRBV18 with TRBJ2-7; 14 bases map to TRBD2. The V and J ends lost 0 bases and 3 bases, in that order; junction bases with no gene match: 1. CDR3 length: 16 amino acids. Germline assignment: CDR1 KGHSH and CDR2 LQKENI. CDR3 sequence: CASSPPTSGRVYEQYF. The CDR3 coding sequence is TGTGCCAGCTCACCACCGACTAGCGGGAGGGTCTACGAGCAGTACTTC.